Each of the 29 T cell receptor beta chains below was sequenced from the same sample in a study of blood T cell repertoires in COVID-19. Profiled with immunoSEQ multiplex PCR; TCRdb holds only in-frame clones, not every one. Of about 160,000 clones in the sample, over 75% were seen once. The specimen was peripheral blood. The source is a man between 65 and 80 years old with acute or convalescent COVID-19.

As DNA, the CDR3 is TGTGCCAGCAGCTTGTCGGCTAGCCTGCGGACCCAGTACTTC. It translates to CASSLSASLRTQYF. The rearrangement uses TRBV7-6 and TRBJ2-5; possible D gene TRBD2, 5 bases. CDR1 SGHVS and CDR2 FNYEAQ come from the germline V gene. CDR3 size: 14 residues. Trimming pared 3 bases from V and 7 bases from J, leaving 15 bases between.

The chain couples TRBV7-3 to TRBJ2-2, with TRBD2 matching over 15 bases. Trimming cost V 3 bases and J 0 bases; bases outside gene matches: 2. The CDR3 covers 18 residues. Germline V CDR1 and CDR2: SGHTA, FQGTGA. CDR3 bases: TGTGCCAGCAGCTTCGGACTAGCGGGAGGGGCGAACACCGGGGAGCTGTTTTTT. The encoded protein is CASSFGLAGGANTGELFF.

V usage is TRBV7-9 and J usage is TRBJ1-6; 7 bases fit TRBD1. J was trimmed by 6 bases and V by 5 bases; bases with no gene match: 4. This CDR3 spans 14 amino acids. Germline CDR1 reads SEHNR; CDR2 reads FQNEAQ (reference sequence). CDR3 DNA: TGTGCCAGCAGCCGACAGGGTCCTAATTCACCCCTCCACTTT. It codes for CASSRQGPNSPLHF.

This chain connects TRBV12-3 or TRBV12-4 to TRBJ2-7; TRBD1 is a possible D gene (6 bases). Between the trimmed V and J ends, which lost 6 bases and 6 bases, there was a span of 12 bases. The CDR3 consists of 12 residues. As DNA, the CDR3 is TGTGCCAGCAGCATGCTAGGGGGCGAGCAGTACTTC. Translating gives CASSMLGGEQYF.

This clone was seen just once. The chain combines TRBV18 with TRBJ2-1; 14 nucleotides align to TRBD2. Trimming at V came to 6 bases and at J to 6 bases, leaving 4 bases not matched to a gene. This CDR3 spans 15 amino acids. Germline V gene sequence: CDR1 KGHSH, CDR2 LQKENI. The CDR3 region has the DNA TGTGCCAGCTCGGGGGGACTAGCGGGAGTCAATGAGCAGTTCTTC. Amino acid sequence: CASSGGLAGVNEQFF.

The chain carries TRBV5-6 and TRBJ2-7; possible D gene TRBD2, 6 bases. The CDR3 has 17 amino acids. Trimming took off 0 bases at V and 0 bases at J, with 16 bases between the two ends. Germline V gives CDR1 SGHDT, CDR2 YYEEEE. The CDR3 here is CASSLATGWTNSYEQYF. CDR3 DNA sequence: TGTGCCAGCAGCTTGGCCACGGGGTGGACTAACTCCTACGAGCAGTACTTC.

The chain links TRBV5-1 to TRBJ2-1; 11 positions match TRBD2. The CDR3 loop spans 16 amino acids. Germline values: CDR1 SGHRS, CDR2 YFSETQ. J was trimmed by 12 bases and V by 4 bases; bases with no gene match: 15. CDR3 DNA: TGCGCCAGCAGCCCCGAACCACTAGCGGGGGAAAGTGGGCAGTTCTTC. Encoded protein: CASSPEPLAGESGQFF.

This chain joins TRBV5-6 and TRBJ1-4; TRBD1 matches at 9 bases. Germline V CDR1 and CDR2: SGHDT, YYEEEE. The CDR3 is made up of 15 amino acids. V lost 3 bases and J lost 8; bases outside the gene matches: 8. The CDR3 DNA reads as TGTGCCAGCAGCTGGGCCGGGACAGGGAACGAAAAACTGTTTTTT. This gives the protein CASSWAGTGNEKLFF.

This chain uses TRBV19 with TRBJ2-3; the D is unclear. CDR1 LNHDA and CDR2 SQIVND come from the germline V gene (reference sequence). This CDR3 region has 12 residues. The V gene lost 7 bases and the J gene lost 6 bases, with 11 bases spanning the gap. This CDR3 is CASTGDGDTQYF. In DNA, the CDR3 is TGTGCCAGTACTGGAGATGGTGATACGCAGTATTTT.

The chain joins TRBV19 to TRBJ1-2; 8 bases match TRBD1. The CDR3 extends over 14 amino acids. Germline-derived CDR1 and CDR2 are LNHDA and SQIVND (reference sequence). V lost 4 bases, J lost 7 bases, and 8 bases stayed unmatched. CDR3 loop: CASSRPQGAGGYTF. Here the CDR3 DNA reads TGTGCCAGTAGTAGGCCCCAGGGGGCGGGTGGCTACACCTTC.

The rearrangement links TRBV4-3 to TRBJ2-7; 7 bases agree with TRBD1. The CDR3 is 16 residues long. The V and J ends lost 0 bases and 0 bases, in that order; junction bases with no gene match: 5. Germline V gene lookup returns CDR1 LGHNA and CDR2 YSLEER. The CDR3 loop reads CASSQDTTGSSYEQYF. The CDR3 nucleotides read TGCGCCAGCAGCCAAGATACGACAGGGTCCTCCTACGAGCAGTACTTC.

The chain combines TRBV24-1 with TRBJ2-2; D perhaps matches TRBD1 (5 bases). V was cut by 4 bases and J by 2 bases, with 7 bases left in between. The length of the CDR3 is 14 residues. Germline loops: CDR1 KGHDR, CDR2 SFDVKD. The CDR3 loop reads CATSEDINTGELFF. DNA of the CDR3: TGTGCCACCAGTGAGGACATTAACACCGGGGAGCTGTTTTTT.

This clone was observed a handful of times. The chain couples TRBV12-3 or TRBV12-4 to TRBJ2-1; D is unclear. The CDR3 has 13 residues. V dropped 2 bases and J dropped 5 bases, with 7 bases sitting between them. This chain's CDR3 is CASSLIRHNEQFF. DNA for the CDR3: TGTGCCAGCAGTTTAATCAGGCACAATGAGCAGTTCTTC.

The rearrangement uses TRBV19 and TRBJ2-1; 8 bases agree with TRBD1. The CDR3 totals 16 residues. Germline V lookup: CDR1 LNHDA, CDR2 SQIVND (reference sequence). V dropped 5 bases and J dropped 5; count of bases not matched to a gene: 11. Here the CDR3 reads CASSLAGQGPHNEQFF. The CDR3 DNA reads TGTGCCAGTAGTCTAGCCGGACAGGGCCCCCACAATGAGCAGTTCTTC.

The genes are TRBV5-8 and TRBJ2-7; D is unresolved. This CDR3 spans 14 amino acids. Germline V gives CDR1 SGHTS, CDR2 YDEGEE. Trimming took off 0 bases at V and 0 bases at J, with 7 bases between the two ends. CDR3 residues: CASSLGHLSYEQYF. CDR3 nucleotide sequence: TGTGCCAGCAGCTTGGGACACCTCTCCTACGAGCAGTACTTC.

The table lists this clone with a count of one. The rearrangement uses TRBV4-2 and TRBJ2-2, with D maybe TRBD1 (6 bases). Between the trimmed V and J ends, which lost 2 bases and 2 bases, there was a span of 12 bases. This CDR3 region has 16 residues. Germline CDR1 is LGHNA and CDR2 is YNFKEQ. The chain's CDR3 is CASSQLTGINTGELFF. CDR3 in DNA: TGTGCCAGCAGCCAACTGACAGGCATTAACACCGGGGAGCTGTTTTTT.

The sample holds a few counts of this clone. The rearrangement joins TRBV7-8 to TRBJ1-2; 7 nucleotides line up with TRBD1. This CDR3 spans 16 amino acids. Unmatched junction bases numbered 11, after V lost 5 bases and J lost 2 bases. Germline values: CDR1 SGHVS, CDR2 FQNEAQ. In nucleotides, the CDR3 is TGTGCCAGCAGCATTCAGCCGGGACAGAAGAACTATGGCTACACCTTC. Protein: CASSIQPGQKNYGYTF.

The chain is built from TRBV12-3 or TRBV12-4 and TRBJ1-2; D not resolved. With 3 bases removed from V and 4 bases from J, the gap between germline ends came to 3 bases. This CDR3 contains 11 residues. DNA for the CDR3: TGTGCCAGCAGTTTGCGCTATGGCTACACCTTC. This gives the protein CASSLRYGYTF.

The J gene is TRBJ1-2, the V gene TRBV7-2; D is possibly TRBD1 (6 bases). The length of the CDR3 is 13 residues. Per germline, CDR1 SGHTA and CDR2 FQGNSA. Trimming removed 5 bases at V and 9 bases at J, with 16 bases between. The CDR3 DNA reads TGTGCCAGCAGCGTTCAGGGGATTAGAAGCTACACCTTC. Translation: CASSVQGIRSYTF.

This clone showed up just once. The rearrangement joins TRBV6-2 or TRBV6-3 to TRBJ2-2, with 10 bases that match TRBD2. The ends lost 5 bases at V and 4 bases at J; junction bases unmatched: 7. Germline assignment: CDR1 MNHEY and CDR2 SVGEGT. The CDR3 loop spans 16 amino acids. The CDR3 bases are TGTGCCAGCAGTCGTGAGCGGGAGGGCCGCACCGGGGAGCTGTTTTTT. Its protein product is CASSREREGRTGELFF.

This clone occurred once. This chain connects TRBV5-6 to TRBJ2-7; D is undetermined. Per the germline V gene, CDR1 is SGHDT and CDR2 is YYEEEE. CDR3 length: 13 residues. V lost 4 bases and J 1 base, leaving 9 bases between the germline ends. This CDR3 is CASSKESSYEQYF. The CDR3, as DNA: TGTGCCAGCAGCAAGGAGTCGTCCTACGAGCAGTACTTC.

The chain combines TRBV4-1 with TRBJ1-2, with D tentatively TRBD1 (5 bases). Germline CDR1 reads MGHRA; CDR2 reads YSYEKL. Trimming removed 3 bases from V and 1 base from J, with 6 bases in between. The CDR3 is 13 residues long. CDR3 amino acids: CASSHRVNYGYTF. DNA of the CDR3: TGCGCCAGCAGCCACAGGGTTAACTATGGCTACACCTTC.

V usage is TRBV7-2 and J usage is TRBJ1-1; D not certain. CDR1 is SGHTA, CDR2 FQGNSA, per germline. The length of the CDR3 is 14 residues. V was cut by 5 bases and J by 1 base, with 11 bases left in between. CDR3: CASSPERGNTEAFF. The CDR3, as DNA: TGTGCCAGCAGCCCAGAACGCGGGAACACTGAAGCTTTCTTT.

The rearrangement links TRBV5-1 to TRBJ2-7; D may be TRBD1 (6 bases). The V gene lost 1 base and the J gene lost 2 bases, with 16 bases spanning the gap. Germline V gives CDR1 SGHRS, CDR2 YFSETQ. This CDR3 is 16 amino acids long. The CDR3 protein is CASSLTRSQGTYEQYF. The DNA for the CDR3 is TGCGCCAGCAGCTTGACGCGGTCTCAGGGGACCTACGAGCAGTACTTC.

The V gene is TRBV10-3, the J gene TRBJ2-5; D gene ambiguous. Trimming took off 5 bases at V and 2 bases at J, with 9 bases between the two ends. This CDR3 has 13 residues. Germline CDR1 is ENHRY and CDR2 is SYGVKD. The CDR3 loop reads CAISKLMQETQYF. The CDR3, as DNA: TGTGCCATCAGTAAGCTCATGCAAGAGACCCAGTACTTC.

The V and J genes are TRBV7-9 and TRBJ1-1; D is undetermined. Trimming shortened V by 5 bases and J by 0 bases, and 7 bases separated the two germline ends. Germline assignment: CDR1 SEHNR and CDR2 FQNEAQ (reference sequence). This CDR3 spans 13 amino acids. Here the CDR3 reads CASSPVMNTEAFF. The CDR3 DNA sequence: TGTGCCAGCAGCCCAGTCATGAACACTGAAGCTTTCTTT.

J is TRBJ2-1 and V is TRBV10-3; 10 bases are shared with TRBD2. This CDR3 is 17 amino acids long. Germline CDR1 and CDR2: ENHRY and SYGVKD. The J segment lost 4 bases and the V segment lost 2 bases, leaving 8 bases of the junction unmatched. The CDR3 is CAISEASGGALYNEQFF. The CDR3 region has the DNA TGTGCCATCAGTGAGGCAAGCGGGGGGGCTTTGTACAATGAGCAGTTCTTC.

V is TRBV27 and J is TRBJ2-5, with a possible D match to TRBD1 (6 bases). The CDR3 consists of 14 residues. Germline loops: CDR1 MNHEY, CDR2 SMNVEV (reference sequence). V shed 5 bases and J shed 0 bases, with 10 bases lying between them. The CDR3 spells CASSPGTYQETQYF. CDR3 DNA: TGTGCCAGCAGTCCTGGGACATACCAAGAGACCCAGTACTTC.

The chain's CDR3 is CAASGGPRDTQYF. The CDR3 DNA reads as TGTGCCGCCAGCGGGGGCCCAAGGGATACGCAGTATTTT. The chain uses TRBV6-5 and TRBJ2-3, with 8 positions matching TRBD2. The CDR3 consists of 13 residues. J gave up 6 bases and V 11 bases, and 10 bases lay outside the gene matches. Germline values: CDR1 MNHEY, CDR2 SVGAGI.